This T cell receptor beta chain originates from a study of T cell responses to AZD1222 COVID-19 vaccine. Sequenced by immunoSEQ multiplex PCR; TCRdb stores in-frame clones only, minus some. The sample shows 200,000 or so clones, roughly 93% of them seen only once. The length of the CDR3 is 15 residues. The V segment lost 5 bases and the J segment 6 bases; nucleotides outside the gene matches: 4. CDR1 is MNHEY and CDR2 is SVGAGI in the germline V gene. This receptor was taken from an adult in good health. The sample in question was peripheral blood, obtained on day 0 of AZD1222 vaccination. This chain connects TRBV6-5 to TRBJ2-3; 14 positions match TRBD2. CDR3 sequence reads: CASSKGLAGADTQYF. CDR3 in DNA: TGTGCCAGCAGTAAGGGACTAGCGGGAGCGGATACGCAGTATTTT.